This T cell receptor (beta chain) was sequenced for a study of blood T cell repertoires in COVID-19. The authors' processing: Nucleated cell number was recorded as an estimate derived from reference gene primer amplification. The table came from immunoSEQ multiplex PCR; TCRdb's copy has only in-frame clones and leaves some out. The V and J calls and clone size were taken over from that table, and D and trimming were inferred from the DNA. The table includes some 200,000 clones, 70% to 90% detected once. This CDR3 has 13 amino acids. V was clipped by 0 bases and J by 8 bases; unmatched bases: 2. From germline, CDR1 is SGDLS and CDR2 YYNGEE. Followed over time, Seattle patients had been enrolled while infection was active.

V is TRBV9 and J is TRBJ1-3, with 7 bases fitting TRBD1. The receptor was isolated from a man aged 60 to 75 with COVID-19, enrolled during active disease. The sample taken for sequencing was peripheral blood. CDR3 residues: CASSVVQGDTIYF. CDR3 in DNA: TGTGCCAGCAGCGTAGTGCAGGGGGACACCATATATTTT.